The 2 T cell receptor beta chains below come from one sample, sequenced in a study of siplizumab effects on memory and regulatory T cells. Repertoires were generated with immunoSEQ multiplex PCR, while TCRdb's copy carries only in-frame clones and drops some. The sample lists about 15,000 clones, approximately 45% occurring once. Mixed lymphocyte reaction cells were cocultured at 37°C for 6 to 7 days. These receptors' targets are unknown. Sequencing was performed on CFSE-low (dividing) CD4+ T cells sorted from an allogeneic mixed lymphocyte reaction. The receptors derive from a human donor in good health; the cells came from an allogeneic mixed lymphocyte reaction. Some clones in this sample may be carry-over from other donors' samples.

Ten or more counts support this clone. The V gene is TRBV28, the J gene TRBJ1-5; D is undetermined. This CDR3 region has 12 residues. Germline-derived CDR1 and CDR2 are MDHEN and SYDVKM. As DNA, the CDR3 is TGTGCGGACGGAGTGGGCTATCAGCCCCAGCATTTT. This translates into CADGVGYQPQHF.

The rearrangement joins TRBV5-4 to TRBJ2-1, with a possible D match to TRBD2 (5 bases). The CDR3 has 15 amino acids. Germline V gives CDR1 SGHNT, CDR2 YYREEE (reference sequence). The V end was cut by 0 bases, the J end by 3 bases, with 10 bases between. The CDR3 reads CASSLDLGVYNEQFF. The CDR3 coding sequence is TGTGCCAGCAGCTTGGATTTGGGAGTCTACAATGAGCAGTTCTTC.